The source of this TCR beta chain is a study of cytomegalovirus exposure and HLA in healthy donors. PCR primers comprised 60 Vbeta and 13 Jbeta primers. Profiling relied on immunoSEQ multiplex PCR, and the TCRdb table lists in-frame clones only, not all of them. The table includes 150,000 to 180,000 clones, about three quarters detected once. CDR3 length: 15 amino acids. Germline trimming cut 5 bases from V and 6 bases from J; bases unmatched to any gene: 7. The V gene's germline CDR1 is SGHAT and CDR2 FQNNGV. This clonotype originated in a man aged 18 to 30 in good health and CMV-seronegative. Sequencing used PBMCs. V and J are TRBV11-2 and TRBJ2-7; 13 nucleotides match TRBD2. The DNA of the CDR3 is TGTGCCAGCAGCCCTACTAGCGGGAGGGGACGCGAGCAGTACTTC. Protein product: CASSPTSGRGREQYF. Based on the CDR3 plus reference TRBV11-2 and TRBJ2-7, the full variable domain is EAGVAQSPRYKIIEKRQSVAFWCNPISGHATLYWYQQILGQGPKLLIQFQNNGVVDDSQLPKDRFSAERLKGVDSTLKIQPAKLEDSAVYLCASSPTSGRGREQYFGPGTRLTVT.